A single sample is the source of the 28 T cell receptor beta chains below, sequenced in a study of T cells after somatic rescue of genetic block. Assay used: immunoSEQ multiplex PCR; TCRdb lists only in-frame clones, some missing. Altogether tens of thousands of clones are present, around 90% being singletons, with the ten largest covering around 1.6%. The specimen was peripheral blood mononuclear cells (PBMCs). The receptor set was obtained from a woman aged 18 to 35.

V and J are TRBV11-3 and TRBJ1-3; weak D call: TRBD1 (5 bases). The V gene's germline CDR1 is SGHNT and CDR2 YENEEA. This CDR3 spans 15 amino acids. Trimming took off 5 bases at V and 4 bases at J, with 15 bases between the two ends. The CDR3 DNA sequence: TGTGCCAGCAGCCCGGTGCAGGGTATAGGAAACACCATATATTTT. Translated: CASSPVQGIGNTIYF.

V usage is TRBV7-9 and J usage is TRBJ1-2, with a tentative D call TRBD1 (6 bases). This CDR3 contains 12 residues. Deletions cut 3 bases from V and 6 bases from J, with 8 bases between. CDR1 and CDR2 (germline): SEHNR, FQNEAQ (reference sequence). CDR3 nucleotide sequence: TGTGCCAGCAGCTTGGGGGCGGATGGCTACACCTTC. Protein sequence: CASSLGADGYTF.

This sequence joins TRBV6-1 and TRBJ2-7, with 8 bases aligning to TRBD2. V lost 3 bases and J lost 2; bases outside the gene matches: 6. The CDR3 is 15 amino acids. Germline assignment: CDR1 MNHNS and CDR2 SASEGT. The chain's CDR3 is CASSELAGFTYEQYF. The CDR3, as DNA: TGTGCCAGCAGTGAGCTAGCGGGTTTTACCTACGAGCAGTACTTC.

The rearrangement joins TRBV7-9 to TRBJ1-3; 7 bases line up with TRBD1. The CDR3 has 18 amino acids. CDR1 is SEHNR, CDR2 FQNEAQ, per germline (reference sequence). The trim removed 2 bases at V and 0 bases at J, leaving 10 bases unmatched. The CDR3 reads CASSLMRVRTGSGNTIYF. Here the CDR3 DNA reads TGTGCCAGCAGCTTAATGCGAGTACGGACAGGCTCTGGAAACACCATATATTTT.

The J gene is TRBJ1-1, the V gene TRBV6-5; D may be TRBD1 (5 bases). CDR3 size: 13 residues. V was shortened by 0 bases and J by 5 bases, with 7 bases between the two germline ends. Germline V CDR1 and CDR2: MNHEY, SVGAGI. CDR3 sequence: CASSYSEGTEAFF. The CDR3 nucleotides are TGTGCCAGCAGTTACTCGGAGGGGACTGAAGCTTTCTTT.

The V call is TRBV4-2, the J call TRBJ1-2; D not resolved. Germline loops: CDR1 LGHNA, CDR2 YNFKEQ. The CDR3 consists of 12 residues. V was shortened by 1 base and J by 1 base, with 1 base between the two germline ends. In DNA form, the CDR3 reads TGTGCCAGCAGCCAAGGTAACTATGGCTACACCTTC. Protein product: CASSQGNYGYTF.

The chain combines TRBV6-6 with TRBJ2-5; the D gene could be TRBD1 or TRBD2 (5 bases each). Germline CDR1 MNHNY, CDR2 SVGAGI (reference sequence). V lost 6 bases, J lost 5 bases, and 19 bases lay in between. The CDR3 covers 15 residues. CDR3 sequence (DNA): TGTGCCAGCAGAAACGCCGGGACCAAGAGGGAGACCCAGTACTTC. This translates into CASRNAGTKRETQYF.

This clone occurred once. This chain connects TRBV4-1 to TRBJ2-1, with 8 bases that match TRBD1. V lost 3 bases, J lost 4 bases, and 8 bases stayed unmatched. The CDR3 loop spans 16 amino acids. CDR1 MGHRA and CDR2 YSYEKL come from the germline V gene. The CDR3: CASSHSGTGNYNEQFF. CDR3 DNA: TGCGCCAGCAGCCATTCCGGGACAGGAAATTACAATGAGCAGTTCTTC.

The genes are TRBV10-3 and TRBJ2-7, with 11 bases lining up with TRBD2. The junction had 4 bases not matched to a gene; V was cut back by 3 bases and J by 0 bases. In germline, CDR1 is ENHRY, CDR2 SYGVKD. The length of the CDR3 is 16 residues. This CDR3 reads CAISDPTSGSSYEQYF. The CDR3 nucleotides are TGTGCCATCAGTGACCCAACTAGCGGGAGCTCCTACGAGCAGTACTTC.

The chain couples TRBV2 to TRBJ1-2, with D maybe TRBD1 (5 bases). V shed 7 bases and J shed 8 bases, with 23 bases lying between them. Per the germline V gene, CDR1 is SNHLY and CDR2 is FYNNEI. The CDR3 runs to 15 residues. This chain's CDR3 is CASTRNQARAGGYTF. CDR3 DNA: TGTGCCAGCACCCGTAACCAGGCCAGGGCGGGGGGCTACACCTTC.

The chain links TRBV4-1 to TRBJ2-7, with 8 nucleotides matching TRBD2. The CDR3 sequence is 16 residues long. V gave up 2 bases and J gave up 3 bases; unmatched junction bases: 9. CDR1 and CDR2 from the germline V gene are MGHRA and YSYEKL. This CDR3 is CASSQKLLADFYEQYF. The CDR3 bases are TGCGCCAGCAGCCAAAAACTACTAGCGGACTTCTACGAGCAGTACTTC.

A word on this clone: Distinct nucleotide sequences in the sample also encode this CDR3. The J gene is TRBJ2-7, the V gene TRBV5-4, with D maybe TRBD1 (6 bases). Germline V gene lookup returns CDR1 SGHNT and CDR2 YYREEE (reference sequence). The CDR3 is 15 residues long. The ends were cut back, 0 bases at V and 1 base at J, with 11 bases in the middle. The CDR3: CASSLGRGSSYEQYF. Here the CDR3 DNA reads TGTGCCAGCAGCTTGGGCAGGGGTAGTTCCTACGAGCAGTACTTC.

On this clone: One end of the junction varies from germline; a read error may be responsible. This specimen includes other DNA sequences encoding the same CDR3. This CDR3 reads CAWSVGAGGHTDTQYF. The DNA of the CDR3 is TGTGCCTGGAGTGTAGGGGCGGGGGGACACACAGATACGCAATATTTT. This chain links TRBV30 with TRBJ2-3; 8 nucleotides agree with TRBD2. The CDR3 runs to 16 residues. CDR1 GTSNPN and CDR2 SVGIG come from the germline V gene (reference sequence).

J is TRBJ2-5 and V is TRBV27; 10 bases are a match to TRBD2. CDR1 MNHEY and CDR2 SMNVEV come from the germline V gene (reference sequence). The CDR3 is 19 residues long. The J segment lost 5 bases and the V segment lost 6 bases, leaving 21 bases of the junction unmatched. The CDR3 loop reads CASSLRGSGRALEWETQYF. CDR3 nucleotides: TGTGCCAGCAGCCTCAGGGGGAGCGGGAGGGCCTTGGAATGGGAGACCCAGTACTTC.

The chain links TRBV28 to TRBJ2-1, with D perhaps matching TRBD2 (5 bases). Germline V gene data show CDR1 as MDHEN and CDR2 as SYDVKM. The CDR3 has 16 amino acids. V was cut by 5 bases and J by 0 bases, with 14 bases left in between. Here the CDR3 reads CASSTTRDSSYNEQFF. The DNA for the CDR3 is TGTGCCAGCAGTACAACTAGGGATAGCTCCTACAATGAGCAGTTCTTC.

The rearrangement links TRBV27 to TRBJ1-5; 8 bases line up with TRBD1. Germline V gene sequence: CDR1 MNHEY, CDR2 SMNVEV (reference sequence). The CDR3 sequence is 15 residues long. V lost 4 bases, J lost 2 bases, and 4 bases stayed unmatched. The CDR3 coding sequence is TGTGCCAGCAGTTCGGACAGGGCGCGCAATCAGCCCCAGCATTTT. Residues: CASSSDRARNQPQHF.

The chain is built from TRBV18 and TRBJ2-3, with D unclear. Trimming removed 6 bases at V and 6 bases at J, with 16 bases between. This CDR3 spans 14 amino acids. The germline gives CDR1 KGHSH, CDR2 LQKENI. The CDR3 protein is CASSPAALADTQYF. CDR3 in DNA: TGTGCCAGCTCCCCGGCGGCCTTAGCCGATACGCAGTATTTT.

In its sample, this clone was seen once. The chain links TRBV28 to TRBJ2-7; 7 nucleotides align to TRBD2. The CDR3 has 15 amino acids. The germline gives CDR1 MDHEN, CDR2 SYDVKM. V shed 3 bases and J 3 bases; nucleotides not matched to a gene: 8. CDR3 nucleotide sequence: TGTGCCAGCAGTTTGGCCCCTAGCGGCTACTACGAGCAGTACTTC. Protein sequence: CASSLAPSGYYEQYF.

The V and J genes are TRBV18 and TRBJ1-1; no clear D. The CDR3 has 14 amino acids. The V end was cut by 2 bases, the J end by 8 bases, with 15 bases between. Germline CDR1 KGHSH, CDR2 LQKENI. CDR3 amino acids: CASSPARPVREAFF. In DNA form, the CDR3 reads TGTGCCAGCTCACCAGCCCGCCCCGTCCGAGAAGCTTTCTTT. Supplemented by reference TRBV18 and TRBJ1-1, the full variable domain reads NAGVMQNPRHLVRRRGQEARLRCSPMKGHSHVYWYRQLPEEGLKFMVYLQKENIIDESGMPKERFSAEFPKEGPSILRIQQVVRGDSAAYFCASSPARPVREAFFGQGTRLTVV.

The chain combines TRBV18 with TRBJ2-7; D not certain. Germline V gene sequence: CDR1 KGHSH, CDR2 LQKENI. The V end lost 6 bases, the J end lost 5 bases, and 14 bases lay between the germline ends. The CDR3 spans 13 residues. The CDR3, as DNA: TGTGCCAGCTCGCACCTACCTATGCACGAGCAGTACTTC. Its protein product is CASSHLPMHEQYF.

This chain connects TRBV18 to TRBJ2-1; possible D gene TRBD2, 5 bases. V lost 3 bases to trimming and J lost 8 bases, with 11 bases between them. CDR1 KGHSH and CDR2 LQKENI come from the germline V gene. CDR3 length equals 13 residues. DNA for the CDR3: TGTGCCAGCTCACCGACAAGTAGCGATGAGCAGTTCTTC. Its protein product is CASSPTSSDEQFF.

The rearrangement joins TRBV6-1 to TRBJ1-4; 8 positions match TRBD1. The CDR3 extends over 14 amino acids. Germline V gene sequence: CDR1 MNHNS, CDR2 SASEGT. The junction had 4 bases not matched to a gene; V was cut back by 4 bases and J by 6 bases. The CDR3 DNA reads as TGTGCCAGCAGTGGGTCAGGGGGCCATGAAAAACTGTTTTTT. Its translation is CASSGSGGHEKLFF.

The rearrangement uses TRBV28 and TRBJ1-1, with TRBD1 as a possible D gene (6 bases). Germline V CDR1 and CDR2: MDHEN, SYDVKM. The V end was cut by 6 bases, the J end by 5 bases, with 19 bases between. This CDR3 region has 15 residues. As DNA, the CDR3 is TGTGCCAGCAGGGAGACAGGTCGGAAGGAAACTGAAGCTTTCTTT. This gives the protein CASRETGRKETEAFF.

The chain joins TRBV11-2 to TRBJ2-5, with 11 bases that match TRBD2. V lost 5 bases to trimming and J lost 5 bases; unmatched junction nucleotides: 10. This CDR3 has 16 amino acids. Germline V gene data show CDR1 as SGHAT and CDR2 as FQNNGV. CDR3 amino acids: CASSQETSGMSETQYF. CDR3 coding DNA: TGTGCCAGCAGCCAGGAGACTAGCGGGATGAGTGAGACCCAGTACTTC.

The V gene is TRBV12-5, the J gene TRBJ1-1, with D unresolved. The CDR3 runs to 11 residues. Looked up from germline, CDR1 is LGHNT and CDR2 is FRNRAP. Deletions cut 2 bases from V and 2 bases from J, with 0 bases between. CDR3 nucleotide sequence: TGTGCTAGTGGTTTGAACACTGAAGCTTTCTTT. Protein product: CASGLNTEAFF. The variable domain in full, completed from reference TRBV12-5 and TRBJ1-1, reads DARVTQTPRHKVTEMGQEVTMRCQPILGHNTVFWYRQTMMQGLELLAYFRNRAPLDDSGMPKDRFSAEMPDATLATLKIQPSEPRDSAVYFCASGLNTEAFFGQGTRLTVV.

The chain joins TRBV28 to TRBJ2-1; D tentatively reads TRBD1 or TRBD2 (5 bases each). This CDR3 is built from 15 residues. V lost 7 bases, J lost 0 bases, and 13 bases lay in between. CDR1 is MDHEN, CDR2 SYDVKM, per germline. The CDR3 DNA reads as TGTGCCAGCATCTCCAGGGAGAGCTCCTACAATGAGCAGTTCTTC. As protein: CASISRESSYNEQFF.

This chain links TRBV19 with TRBJ1-5; the D is unclear. The CDR3 is 15 residues long. V lost 2 bases to trimming and J lost 0 bases, with 8 bases between them. CDR1 is LNHDA, CDR2 SQIVND, per germline (reference sequence). This CDR3 is CASSIPGFSNQPQHF. Here the CDR3 DNA reads TGTGCCAGTAGTATACCAGGATTTAGCAATCAGCCCCAGCATTTT.

The count of this clone is one. The chain carries TRBV9 and TRBJ2-1, with 11 bases aligning to TRBD2. The CDR3 covers 14 residues. Per the germline V gene, CDR1 is SGDLS and CDR2 is YYNGEE. V was clipped by 4 bases and J by 7 bases; unmatched bases: 4. CDR3 nucleotides: TGTGCCAGCAGCCCCGGGACTAGCGGAAATGAGCAGTTCTTC. It is translated as CASSPGTSGNEQFF.